This note documents a single T cell receptor beta chain sequence. Losses at the gene ends were 0 bases for V and 4 bases for J; bases not matched to a gene: 6. The germline V gene has CDR1 SGHNT and CDR2 YYREEE (reference sequence). The CDR3 totals 15 residues. This entry comes from a study of blood T cell repertoires in COVID-19. Overall study context: COVID-19 samples, acute and convalescent, were from the United States, Italy and Spain. PBMCs, B-cell-depleted T cells, or T cells provided the cDNA or gDNA that made up the material.

Under the authors' procedure: Reference gene primer amplification in the assay estimated nucleated cell counts. Sequencing used immunoSEQ multiplex PCR; TCRdb keeps in-frame clones, though not all of them. V and J calls plus clone size are reproduced from that table; the DNA served to infer D and trimming. The profile shows under 45,000 clones, approximately 89% of them singletons. The sequenced sample was peripheral blood. The chain recombines TRBV5-4 with TRBJ1-1, with 7 bases that match TRBD1. The TCR comes from a woman aged 40-49 years with acute or convalescent COVID-19. The CDR3 coding sequence is TGTGCCAGCAGCTTGGCCGAGAGGGGGCGCACTGAAGCTTTCTTT. This translates into CASSLAERGRTEAFF.